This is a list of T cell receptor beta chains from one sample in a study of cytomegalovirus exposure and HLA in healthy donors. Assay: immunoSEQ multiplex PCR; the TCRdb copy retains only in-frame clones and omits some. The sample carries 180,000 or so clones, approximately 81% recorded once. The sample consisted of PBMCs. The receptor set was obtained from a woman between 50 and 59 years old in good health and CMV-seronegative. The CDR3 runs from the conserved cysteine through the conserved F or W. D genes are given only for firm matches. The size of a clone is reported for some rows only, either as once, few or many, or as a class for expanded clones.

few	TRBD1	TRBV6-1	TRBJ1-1	CASRARGTGATEAFF	TGTGCCAGCAGGGCCCGCGGGACAGGGGCCACTGAAGCTTTCTTT
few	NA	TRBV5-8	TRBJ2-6	CASSLLASGANVLTF	TGTGCCAGCAGCTTGCTGGCCTCTGGGGCCAACGTCCTGACTTTC
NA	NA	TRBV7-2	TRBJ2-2	CASSPTKTGRSNTGELFF	TGTGCCAGCAGCCCCACCAAGACAGGGAGGTCGAACACCGGGGAGCTGTTTTTT
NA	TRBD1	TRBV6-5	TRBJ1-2	CASSRTGAGGYTF	TGTGCCAGCAGTAGGACAGGGGCGGGAGGCTACACCTTC
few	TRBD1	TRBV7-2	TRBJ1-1	CASSLTGQGGTEAFF	TGTGCCAGCAGCTTAACAGGACAGGGAGGGACTGAAGCTTTCTTT
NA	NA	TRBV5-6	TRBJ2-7	CASSNKPWTGHANAHEQYF	TGTGCCAGCAGCAATAAACCCTGGACCGGACACGCAAATGCGCACGAGCAGTACTTC
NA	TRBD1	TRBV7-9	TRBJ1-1	CASSLSRTGWGEAFF	TGTGCCAGCAGCTTATCCCGGACAGGGTGGGGGGAAGCTTTCTTT
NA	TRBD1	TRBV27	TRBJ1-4	CASSLALTGAPGKLFF	TGTGCCAGCAGTTTAGCTTTGACAGGGGCCCCGGGAAAACTGTTTTTT
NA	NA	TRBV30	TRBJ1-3	CAWSNGNSGNTIYF	TGTGCCTGGAGTAACGGGAACTCTGGAAACACCATATATTTT
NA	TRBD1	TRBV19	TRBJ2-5	CASSPTGNQETQYF	TGTGCCAGTAGCCCGACAGGGAACCAAGAGACCCAGTACTTC
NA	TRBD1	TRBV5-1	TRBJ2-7	CASSGGTGNKYEQYF	TGCGCCAGCAGCGGTGGGACAGGGAATAAGTACGAGCAGTACTTC